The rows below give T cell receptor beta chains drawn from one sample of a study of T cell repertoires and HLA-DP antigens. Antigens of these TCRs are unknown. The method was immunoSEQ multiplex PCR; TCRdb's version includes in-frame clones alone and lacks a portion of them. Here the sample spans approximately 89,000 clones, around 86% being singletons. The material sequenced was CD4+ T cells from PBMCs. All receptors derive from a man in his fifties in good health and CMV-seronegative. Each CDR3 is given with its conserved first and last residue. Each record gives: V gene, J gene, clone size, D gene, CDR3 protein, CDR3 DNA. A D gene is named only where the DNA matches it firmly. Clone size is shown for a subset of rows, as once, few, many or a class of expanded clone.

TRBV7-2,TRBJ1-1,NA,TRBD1,CASSSQGANTEAFF,TGTGCCAGCAGCTCACAGGGGGCGAACACTGAAGCTTTCTTT
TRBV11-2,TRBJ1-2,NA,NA,CASTHGRESQGYTF,TGTGCCAGCACCCACGGCAGGGAATCACAAGGCTACACCTTC
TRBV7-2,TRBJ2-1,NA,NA,CASSWTRDEQFF,TGTGCCAGCAGCTGGACAAGGGATGAGCAGTTCTTC
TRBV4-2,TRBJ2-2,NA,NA,CASSRADFNTGELFF,TGTGCCAGCAGCCGCGCGGACTTTAACACCGGGGAGCTGTTTTTT
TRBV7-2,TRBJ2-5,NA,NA,CASSSDGTGTQYF,TGTGCCAGCAGCTCTGACGGTACTGGGACCCAGTACTTC
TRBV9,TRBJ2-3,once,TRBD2,CASSVRLAGGRVTADTQYF,TGTGCCAGCAGCGTACGACTAGCGGGAGGGCGGGTTACAGCAGATACGCAGTATTTT
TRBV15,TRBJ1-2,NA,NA,CATSRDRAGSGGYTF,TGTGCCACCAGCAGAGATAGGGCAGGGTCTGGGGGCTACACCTTC
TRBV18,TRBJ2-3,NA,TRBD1,CASSPGQGGSTDTQYF,TGTGCCAGCTCACCAGGACAGGGGGGGAGCACAGATACGCAGTATTTT
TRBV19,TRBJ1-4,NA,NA,CASSIVGKQLFF,TGTGCCAGTAGTATAGTGGGGAAGCAACTGTTTTTT
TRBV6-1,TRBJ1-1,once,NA,CASSANRNTEAFF,TGTGCCAGCAGTGCGAACAGGAACACTGAAGCTTTCTTT
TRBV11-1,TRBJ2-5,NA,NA,CASSKDRKETQYF,TGTGCCAGCAGCAAGGACAGAAAAGAGACCCAGTACTTC
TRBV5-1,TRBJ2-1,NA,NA,CASSLGGSNNEQFF,TGCGCCAGCAGCTTGGGCGGTTCAAACAATGAGCAGTTCTTC
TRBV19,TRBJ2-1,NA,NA,CASSKFRAPYNEQFF,TGTGCCAGTAGTAAGTTCAGGGCCCCCTACAATGAGCAGTTCTTC
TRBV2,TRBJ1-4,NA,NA,CASIGGPVEKLFF,TGTGCCAGCATAGGGGGGCCGGTCGAAAAACTGTTTTTT
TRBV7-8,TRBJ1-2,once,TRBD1,CASSRGTGDAYGYTF,TGTGCCAGCAGCAGGGGAACAGGGGACGCCTATGGCTACACCTTC
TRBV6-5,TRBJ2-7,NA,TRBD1,CASSADREAYEQYF,TGTGCCAGCAGCGCCGACAGGGAAGCCTACGAGCAGTACTTC
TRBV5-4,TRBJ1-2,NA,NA,CASSPPPGLGYGYTF,TGTGCCAGCAGCCCACCCCCGGGGCTGGGCTATGGCTACACCTTC
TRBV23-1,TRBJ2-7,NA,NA,CASSQSRDRSSYEQYF,TGCGCCAGCAGTCAATCGAGAGACAGGTCCTCCTACGAGCAGTACTTC
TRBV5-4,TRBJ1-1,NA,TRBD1,CASSSGTGNTEAFF,TGTGCCAGCAGCTCCGGGACAGGGAACACTGAAGCTTTCTTT
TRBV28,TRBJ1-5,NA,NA,CASSSRDSSNQPQHF,TGTGCCAGCAGTTCGAGGGACTCTAGCAATCAGCCCCAGCATTTT
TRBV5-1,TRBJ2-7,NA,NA,CASSLGQGPYEQYF,TGCGCCAGCAGCTTGGGTCAGGGACCTTACGAGCAGTACTTC
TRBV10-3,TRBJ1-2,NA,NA,CAISDRVSYGYTF,TGTGCCATCAGTGACAGGGTTTCCTATGGCTACACCTTC
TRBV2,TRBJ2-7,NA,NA,CASSDPGEVSYEQYF,TGTGCCAGCAGTGACCCAGGGGAGGTATCCTACGAGCAGTACTTC
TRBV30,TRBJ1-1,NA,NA,CAWRGGQGTEAFF,TGTGCCTGGAGGGGGGGTCAGGGGACTGAAGCTTTCTTT
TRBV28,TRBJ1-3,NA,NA,CASSFPGISSGNTIYF,TGTGCCAGCAGTTTCCCCGGGATTAGCTCTGGAAACACCATATATTTT
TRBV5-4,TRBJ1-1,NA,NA,CASSRRSQLNTEAFF,TGTGCCAGCAGCCGAAGGTCACAGTTAAACACTGAAGCTTTCTTT
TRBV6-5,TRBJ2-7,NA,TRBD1,CASTFDRDLSYEQYF,TGTGCCAGCACCTTCGACAGGGACCTTTCCTACGAGCAGTACTTC
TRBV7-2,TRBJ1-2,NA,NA,CASSLDRLRGYTF,TGTGCCAGCAGCTTAGACAGATTGAGAGGCTACACCTTC
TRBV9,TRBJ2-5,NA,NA,CASSTPLAPDETQYF,TGTGCCAGCAGTACCCCTCTCGCTCCCGACGAGACCCAGTACTTC
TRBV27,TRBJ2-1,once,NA,CASLSRTYNEQFF,TGTGCCAGCCTATCAAGAACCTACAATGAGCAGTTCTTC
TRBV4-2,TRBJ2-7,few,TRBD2,CASSQVLAGRTYEQYF,TGTGCCAGCAGCCAAGTGCTAGCGGGGAGGACCTACGAGCAGTACTTC
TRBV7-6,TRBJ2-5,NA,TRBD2,CASSQSGEGETQYF,TGTGCCAGCAGCCAATCGGGGGAGGGTGAGACCCAGTACTTC
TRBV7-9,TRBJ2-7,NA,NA,CASSLPRVTYEQYF,TGTGCCAGCAGTCTCCCGCGTGTAACCTACGAGCAGTACTTC
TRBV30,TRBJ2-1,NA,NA,CAWSVRSPLTYNEQFF,TGTGCCTGGAGTGTACGCTCACCTCTGACCTACAATGAGCAGTTCTTC
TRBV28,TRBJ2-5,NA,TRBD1,CASSLGGTGRETQYF,TGTGCCAGCAGTTTGGGAGGGACAGGGAGGGAGACCCAGTACTTC
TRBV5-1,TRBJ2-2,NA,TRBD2,CASSLGTSGGELFF,TGCGCCAGCAGCTTGGGGACTAGCGGCGGGGAGCTGTTTTTT
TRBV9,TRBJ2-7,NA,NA,CASSPHRVSYEQYF,TGTGCCAGCAGCCCCCACAGGGTATCCTACGAGCAGTACTTC
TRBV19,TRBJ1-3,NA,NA,CASSIMSSGNTIYF,TGTGCCAGTAGTATAATGAGCTCTGGAAACACCATATATTTT
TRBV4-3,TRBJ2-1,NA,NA,CASSQDPVGSYNEQFF,TGCGCCAGCAGCCAAGATCCGGTAGGATCCTACAATGAGCAGTTCTTC
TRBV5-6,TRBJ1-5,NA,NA,CASSLNCNRGGQPQHF,TGTGCCAGCAGCTTGAATTGTAATCGGGGAGGTCAGCCCCAGCATTTT
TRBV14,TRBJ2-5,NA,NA,CASSQSRETQYF,TGTGCCAGCAGCCAATCACGAGAGACCCAGTACTTC
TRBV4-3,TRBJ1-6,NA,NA,CASSQSPDSPLHF,TGCGCCAGCAGCCAATCACCTGATTCACCCCTCCACTTT